These T cell receptor beta chains were read from a single sample in a study of T cell changes during pregnancy in multiple sclerosis. The assay was immunoSEQ multiplex PCR, and TCRdb's table has in-frame clones only and misses some. The sample yields tens of thousands of clones, 75% to 95% seen once. The specimen was CD8+ T cells from peripheral blood mononuclear cells, collected before pregnancy. These receptor sequences come from a female donor with multiple sclerosis, enrolled in a pregnancy study. Each CDR3 is given with its conserved first and last residue. A D gene is named only where the DNA matches it firmly. Expanded clones are given a class, and other clones once, few, many or no size at all.

d_call j_call v_call clone_size cdr3_length cdr3_aa cdr3_nt
NA TRBJ2-3 TRBV27 NA 16 CASSSLGTAPTDTQYF TGTGCCAGCAGTTCCCTCGGGACTGCACCCACAGATACGCAGTATTTT
TRBD2 TRBJ2-1 TRBV7-8 NA 15 CASSYSGGLYNEQFF TGTGCCAGCAGTTATAGCGGGGGGTTATACAATGAGCAGTTCTTC
NA TRBJ1-6 TRBV6-6 NA 15 CASSYTGGQNSPLHF TGTGCCAGCAGTTACACGGGGGGGCAAAATTCACCCCTCCACTTT
TRBD1 TRBJ1-2 TRBV9 NA 16 CASSVGSTGRAYGYTF TGTGCCAGCAGCGTAGGATCGACAGGGCGAGCCTATGGCTACACCTTC
NA TRBJ1-1 TRBV7-8 NA 14 CASSLYELNTEAFF TGTGCCAGCAGCTTATACGAGCTGAACACTGAAGCTTTCTTT
TRBD2 TRBJ2-1 TRBV30 NA 17 CAWSGGDSGGTYNEQFF TGTGCCTGGAGTGGGGGGGATAGCGGGGGGACGTACAATGAGCAGTTCTTC
NA TRBJ2-7 TRBV13 NA 14 CASSLGRGVSEQYF TGTGCCAGCAGCTTAGGCCGCGGGGTCTCCGAGCAGTACTTC
NA TRBJ2-7 TRBV6-1 NA 14 CASSEVIASYEQYF TGTGCCAGCAGTGAAGTAATAGCTTCCTACGAGCAGTACTTC
TRBD2 TRBJ2-7 TRBV5-1 NA 16 CASSQVPSGGTYEQYF TGCGCCAGCAGCCAAGTCCCTAGCGGGGGGACCTACGAGCAGTACTTC
NA TRBJ2-2 TRBV10-3 NA 11 CAISRTGELFF TGTGCCATCAGCCGCACCGGGGAGCTGTTTTTT
NA TRBJ2-1 TRBV13 NA 12 CASSEGRDEQFF TGTGCCAGCAGCGAGGGAAGGGATGAGCAGTTCTTC
NA TRBJ1-2 TRBV14 NA 15 CASSHNFGVSYGYTF TGTGCCAGCAGCCATAACTTCGGGGTCTCCTATGGCTACACCTTC
TRBD1 TRBJ2-7 TRBV6-5 NA 14 CASSYGQGAYEQYF TGTGCCAGCAGTTACGGCCAGGGGGCCTACGAGCAGTACTTC
TRBD1 TRBJ1-2 TRBV9 NA 16 CASSPPVGGQGEGYTF TGTGCCAGCAGCCCACCCGTTGGGGGACAGGGGGAAGGCTACACCTTC
NA TRBJ1-5 TRBV11-2 NA 16 CASSSTQGRRNQPQHF TGTGCCAGCAGCTCGACCCAGGGGCGTCGCAATCAGCCCCAGCATTTT
TRBD1 TRBJ2-2 TRBV13 NA 14 CASSRDRDTGELFF TGTGCCAGCAGCCGGGACAGGGACACCGGGGAGCTGTTTTTT
TRBD1 TRBJ1-1 TRBV7-9 once 13 CASSFQGVAEAFF TGTGCCAGCAGCTTCCAGGGGGTCGCTGAAGCTTTCTTT
TRBD2 TRBJ2-1 TRBV7-8 NA 15 CASTQTSGGINEQFF TGTGCCAGCACCCAAACTAGCGGGGGGATCAATGAGCAGTTCTTC
TRBD2 TRBJ2-3 TRBV7-9 once 15 CASSSRRGSTDTQYF TGTGCCAGCAGCTCGCGGCGGGGGAGCACAGATACGCAGTATTTT
NA TRBJ2-7 TRBV7-2 NA 14 CASSLGADSYEQYF TGTGCCAGCAGCTTAGGTGCGGACTCCTACGAGCAGTACTTC
NA TRBJ1-4 TRBV7-9 NA 16 CASSYPRGSTNEKLFF TGTGCCAGCAGCTACCCTCGGGGGAGCACTAATGAAAAACTGTTTTTT
NA TRBJ1-4 TRBV5-6 NA 13 CASSLALVEKLFF TGTGCCAGCAGCTTGGCCTTAGTTGAAAAACTGTTTTTT
TRBD1 TRBJ1-2 TRBV7-9 NA 15 CASSLNRGPSYGYTF TGTGCCAGCAGCTTAAACAGGGGGCCTAGCTATGGCTACACCTTC
NA TRBJ1-1 TRBV6-1 NA 16 CASSAAGPGPYTEAFF TGTGCCAGCAGTGCCGCGGGACCAGGTCCCTACACTGAAGCTTTCTTT
TRBD1 TRBJ1-2 TRBV9 NA 16 CASSEGAVQGPYGYTF TGTGCCAGCAGCGAGGGAGCCGTACAGGGGCCCTATGGCTACACCTTC
TRBD2 TRBJ2-3 TRBV29-1 NA 20 CSVEGIVAGTSGGGEDTQYF TGCAGCGTTGAAGGGATCGTCGCCGGGACTAGCGGGGGGGGCGAAGATACGCAGTATTTT
TRBD1 TRBJ2-7 TRBV11-1 NA 17 CASSLARPGTATYEQYF TGTGCCAGCAGCTTAGCAAGACCCGGGACAGCGACCTACGAGCAGTACTTC
NA TRBJ2-2 TRBV7-3 NA 15 CASSLMYSNTGELFF TGTGCCAGCAGCTTAATGTATTCGAACACCGGGGAGCTGTTTTTT
TRBD2 TRBJ2-2 TRBV29-1 NA 13 CSVVIAGSGELFF TGCAGCGTTGTCATAGCGGGGAGCGGGGAGCTGTTTTTT
NA TRBJ2-3 TRBV7-2 once 15 CASSLLVSGTDTQYF TGTGCCAGCAGCTTATTAGTTTCTGGCACAGATACGCAGTATTTT
TRBD1 TRBJ2-2 TRBV6-1 once 14 CASRTGAITGELFF TGTGCCTCCCGGACAGGGGCAATCACCGGGGAGCTGTTTTTT
TRBD2 TRBJ2-5 TRBV9 NA 16 CASSVASGGGQETQYF TGTGCCAGCAGCGTAGCTAGCGGGGGCGGCCAAGAGACCCAGTACTTC
NA TRBJ1-1 TRBV29-1 NA 14 CSVVSRMDITEAFF TGCAGCGTTGTGTCCAGGATGGATATTACTGAAGCTTTCTTT
NA TRBJ2-6 TRBV2 NA 16 CASIRDTLSGANVLTF TGTGCCAGCATAAGGGACACTCTCTCTGGGGCCAACGTCCTGACTTTC